This T cell receptor beta chain derives from a study of early T cells in non-severe SARS-CoV-2 infection. Germline CDR1 and CDR2: GTSNPN and SVGIG (reference sequence). This CDR3 is 12 amino acids long. The V end lost 2 bases, the J end lost 0 bases, and 4 bases lay between the germline ends. MiXCR was run by TCRdb on the 5' RACE reads, yielding one entry per CDR3 protein. The sample lists tens of thousands of distinct CDR3 sequences, around 4.5% occurring once. There are many counts of this clonotype. This receptor was taken from an adult who was a healthcare worker with PCR-confirmed SARS-CoV-2 infection or an uninfected control (not recorded which). Material: whole blood. The rearrangement joins TRBV30 to TRBJ1-1; D uncertain. In DNA form, the CDR3 reads TGTGCCTGGAGTACGTTGAACACTGAAGCTTTCTTT. Its protein is CAWSTLNTEAFF.